The 23 T cell receptor beta chains below come from one sample, sequenced in a study of regulatory T cells in long-lasting Graves disease. Noted time point: newly diagnosed GD, antithyroid drugs for less than 3 months. From RNA extracted from PBMCs, the TCR library was made. iRepertoire HTBI primers and Arm-PCR of CDR3 regions built TCR beta libraries. TCRdb recomputed calls from the multiplex PCR reads with MiXCR, one row per CDR3 protein. Of about 540,000 distinct CDR3 sequences in the sample, about 14% were seen once. This sample was shared with a second study, whose subject was T cells in Graves' hyperthyroidism and ophthalmopathy.

This specimen was peripheral blood mononuclear cells (PBMCs), taken at new diagnosis, from a patient treated with antithyroid drugs. The receptors derive from a man aged 25-40 years with Graves disease.

This clonotype was seen ten or more times. This chain links TRBV12-3 or TRBV12-4 with TRBJ2-3; 12 positions agree with TRBD2. With V trimmed by 8 bases and J by 2 bases, 5 bases remained unmatched. The CDR3 extends over 15 amino acids. The CDR3 DNA reads as TGTGCCAGCCGGAGACTAGCGGGAGACACAGATACGCAGTATTTT. Its translation: CASRRLAGDTDTQYF.

This clonotype turned up a few times. The chain joins TRBV10-3 to TRBJ2-7; D possibly uses TRBD1 or TRBD2 (5 bases each). CDR3 length: 14 residues. Germline V CDR1 and CDR2: ENHRY, SYGVKD. Trimming shortened V by 7 bases and J by 2 bases, and 15 bases separated the two germline ends. The CDR3 here is CAIMGSQDTYEQYF. The DNA for the CDR3 is TGTGCCATCATGGGGAGCCAGGACACCTACGAGCAGTACTTC.

This clonotype was seen repeatedly, ten times or more. This rearrangement joins TRBV6-1 to TRBJ2-7; either TRBD1 or TRBD2 may fit D (5 bases each). The CDR3 covers 15 residues. In germline, CDR1 is MNHNS, CDR2 SASEGT. The V end was cut by 6 bases, the J end by 2 bases, with 17 bases between. CDR3 nucleotide sequence: TGTGCCAGCAGGAATGCCGGGACGTTTCCCTACGAGCAGTACTTC. Protein sequence: CASRNAGTFPYEQYF.

This clonotype was seen a few times. The chain is built from TRBV12-3 or TRBV12-4 and TRBJ1-4, with unresolved D. The CDR3 extends over 12 amino acids. Trimming pared 6 bases from V and 10 bases from J, leaving 12 bases between. The CDR3 nucleotides read TGTGCCAGCAGCCCCTATCTGGGAAAACTGTTTTTT. Residues: CASSPYLGKLFF.

This clonotype was recorded many times. This CDR3 reads CASSSELQTTDTQYF. CDR3 DNA: TGTGCCAGCAGCTCGGAACTGCAGACCACAGATACGCAGTATTTT. J is TRBJ2-3 and V is TRBV13; D not resolved. This CDR3 comprises 15 residues. V lost 4 bases to trimming and J lost 2 bases, with 13 bases between them. Per germline, CDR1 PRHDT and CDR2 FYEKMQ (reference sequence).

This clonotype appeared a few times. V is TRBV4-1 and J is TRBJ2-3, with a weak D call TRBD2 (6 bases). This CDR3 is built from 15 residues. In germline, CDR1 is MGHRA, CDR2 YSYEKL. V lost 2 bases and J 9 bases, leaving 18 bases between the germline ends. The CDR3 loop reads CASSQQGTQRETQYF. The CDR3 DNA is TGCGCCAGCAGCCAACAAGGGACTCAAAGGGAGACGCAGTATTTT.

This clonotype was found many times. The chain recombines TRBV5-1 with TRBJ2-7; 9 bases fit TRBD2. Germline V gives CDR1 SGHRS, CDR2 YFSETQ. J lost 0 bases, V lost 4 bases, and 5 bases had no gene match. The CDR3 is 15 residues long. The CDR3 coding sequence is TGCGCCAGCAGCATAGATAGCGGGAGCTCCTACGAGCAGTACTTC. The encoded protein is CASSIDSGSSYEQYF.

The chain is built from TRBV10-1 and TRBJ1-3, with a possible D match to TRBD1 (6 bases). Germline V CDR1 and CDR2: WNHNN, SYGVQD (reference sequence). Trimming removed 3 bases from V and 0 bases from J, with 15 bases in between. This CDR3 region has 17 residues. The chain's CDR3 is CASSDSGRGTSGNTIYF. CDR3 bases: TGCGCCAGCAGTGATTCGGGCAGGGGCACCTCTGGAAACACCATATATTTT.

There are many counts of this clonotype. The V and J genes are TRBV20-1 and TRBJ2-1; D might be TRBD1 or TRBD2, each matching 5 bases. With 0 bases removed from V and 9 bases from J, the gap between germline ends came to 15 bases. This CDR3 has 14 amino acids. The germline gives CDR1 DFQATT, CDR2 SNEGSKA (reference sequence). CDR3 protein: CSARDRQRAGEQFF. The DNA for the CDR3 is TGCAGTGCTAGAGATCGACAGAGGGCGGGTGAGCAGTTCTTC.

This clonotype was seen only a few times. V and J are TRBV7-3 and TRBJ2-1; TRBD2 is a possible D gene (5 bases). The germline V gene encodes CDR1 SGHTA and CDR2 FQGTGA. The CDR3 has 15 residues. Between the trimmed V and J ends, which lost 4 bases and 0 bases, there was a span of 10 bases. This chain's CDR3 is CASSSLASSYNEQFF. The CDR3 coding sequence is TGTGCCAGCAGCTCCTTAGCGAGCTCCTACAATGAGCAGTTCTTC.

This chain links TRBV6-2 or TRBV6-3 with TRBJ2-7; D uncertain. This CDR3 is built from 12 residues. CDR1 MNHEY and CDR2 SVGEGT come from the germline V gene. V lost 5 bases and J lost 12, with 17 bases in between. CDR3 bases: TGTGCCAGCAGTATCCGGGCTCCCCCTGGGTACTTC. Translated: CASSIRAPPGYF.

This clonotype was counted ten times or more. V usage is TRBV2 and J usage is TRBJ2-1; D is perhaps TRBD1 or TRBD2 (6 bases each). CDR1 is SNHLY, CDR2 FYNNEI, per germline. V gave up 10 bases and J gave up 4 bases, with 14 bases separating them. The CDR3 contains 13 residues. This chain's CDR3 is CANNRGVYNEQFF. The CDR3 coding sequence is TGTGCCAACAATAGGGGGGTTTACAATGAGCAGTTCTTC. Filled out from reference TRBV2 and TRBJ2-1, the complete variable domain reads EPEVTQTPSHQVTQMGQEVILRCVPISNHLYFYWYRQILGQKVEFLVSFYNNEISEKSEIFDDQFSVERPDGSNFTLKIRSTKLEDSAMYFCANNRGVYNEQFFGPGTRLTVL.

This clonotype was found many times. The rearrangement uses TRBV6-1 and TRBJ2-2; D is ambiguous. The germline V gene encodes CDR1 MNHNS and CDR2 SASEGT. Trimming removed 6 bases from V and 4 bases from J, with 18 bases in between. This CDR3 is 16 amino acids long. The CDR3 region has the DNA TGTGCCAGCAGCCTCATGGGCCGTGTGGGCACCGGGGAGCTGTTTTTT. This translates into CASSLMGRVGTGELFF.

The genes are TRBV20-1 and TRBJ2-7; D ambiguous. The CDR3 length is 12 residues. In germline, CDR1 is DFQATT, CDR2 SNEGSKA (reference sequence). The V end was cut by 3 bases, the J end by 2 bases, with 8 bases between. This CDR3 is CSASGKAYEQYF. The CDR3 coding sequence is TGCAGTGCTAGCGGTAAGGCCTACGAGCAGTACTTC.

V gene TRBV19 combines with J gene TRBJ2-5; tentatively, D is TRBD1 (5 bases). The tail of the sequence fits TRBJ2-7 better, so the J call may be wrong. Germline V CDR1 and CDR2: LNHDA, SQIVND (reference sequence). This CDR3 has 13 residues. Here the CDR3 DNA reads TGTGCCAGTAGTATACGACAGTCCTACGAGCAGTACTTC. Its translation is CASSIRQSYEQYF.

V and J are TRBV6-1 and TRBJ1-4; no reliable D call. Trimming removed 5 bases from V and 0 bases from J, with 10 bases in between. Germline-derived CDR1 and CDR2 are MNHNS and SASEGT. The CDR3 sequence is 15 residues long. The CDR3 region is CASSPALTTNEKLFF. CDR3 nucleotide sequence: TGTGCCAGCAGTCCCGCGCTTACAACTAATGAAAAACTGTTTTTT.

This clonotype was observed many times. The V gene is TRBV12-3 or TRBV12-4, the J gene TRBJ2-1, with D uncertain. The CDR3 runs to 15 residues. V lost 4 bases, J lost 1 base, and 11 bases lay in between. CDR3 in DNA: TGTGCCAGCAGTTCCCAGCGAGTGTCCTACAATGAGCAGTTCTTC. It is translated as CASSSQRVSYNEQFF.

This clonotype was counted many times. V usage is TRBV7-9 and J usage is TRBJ2-5; 9 bases are shared with TRBD2. With 4 bases clipped from V and 4 bases from J, the junction kept 10 bases outside the gene matches. Germline CDR1 reads SEHNR; CDR2 reads FQNEAQ (reference sequence). The CDR3 spans 16 residues. CDR3 amino acids: CASSSLALTSGETQYF. The CDR3 DNA sequence: TGTGCCAGCAGCTCGCTCGCCTTGACTAGCGGAGAGACCCAGTACTTC.

This clonotype was found a few times. This CDR3 reads CASSLSGVLWAREGGETQYF. The DNA for the CDR3 is TGTGCCAGCAGCTTAAGCGGAGTACTTTGGGCGCGGGAGGGCGGCGAGACCCAGTACTTC. The rearrangement links TRBV7-9 to TRBJ2-5; 9 bases fit TRBD2. The CDR3 totals 20 residues. V gave up 2 bases and J gave up 5 bases; unmatched junction bases: 21. Germline loops: CDR1 SEHNR, CDR2 FQNEAQ (reference sequence).

This clonotype has at least ten counts. V is TRBV2 and J is TRBJ2-2; D is perhaps TRBD1 (6 bases). V shed 2 bases and J shed 5 bases, with 6 bases lying between them. The CDR3 runs 13 residues. Germline V gene sequence: CDR1 SNHLY, CDR2 FYNNEI. CDR3 sequence reads: CASSERGTGELFF. In DNA, the CDR3 is TGTGCCAGCAGTGAAAGGGGGACCGGGGAGCTGTTTTTT.

The gene calls are TRBV5-1 and TRBJ2-7, with D possibly TRBD2 on 6 matching bases. The CDR3 has 16 residues. CDR1 is SGHRS and CDR2 is YFSETQ in the germline V gene. The V and J ends lost 1 base and 1 base respectively, with 15 bases between them. The CDR3 nucleotides read TGCGCCAGCAGCTTGTCGTTCTCGGAGGGGTCCTACGAGCAGTACTTC. Protein product: CASSLSFSEGSYEQYF.

This clonotype was seen only a few times. A much larger clone lies one base from this, so it may be a read error. This chain connects TRBV29-1 to TRBJ2-1; a possible D gene is TRBD2 (6 bases). V lost 4 bases to trimming and J lost 4 bases, with 11 bases between them. In germline, CDR1 is SQVTM, CDR2 ANQGSEA. This CDR3 is 13 amino acids long. CDR3: CSVGSGEYNEQFF. The CDR3 DNA follows: TGCAGCGTTGGGTCGGGAGAGTACAATGAGCAGTTCTTC.

This clonotype was observed a few times. V is TRBV29-1 and J is TRBJ1-4, with no clear D. In germline, CDR1 is SQVTM, CDR2 ANQGSEA. The CDR3 extends over 15 amino acids. V dropped 1 base and J dropped 0 bases, with 9 bases sitting between them. The CDR3 region is CSVEGSSTTNEKLFF. The CDR3 DNA reads TGCAGCGTTGAAGGGAGTTCAACAACTAATGAAAAACTGTTTTTT.